This T cell receptor (beta chain) came from a study of CD8 T cells in Susac syndrome. Notes on the study in general: The study's TCR sequencing and HLA analysis covered a relatively small number of individuals, and the study acknowledged this.

About this clonotype: The antigen is not known.

TCR beta sequences were obtained from blood CD8+ and CD4+ T cells. Both CD4+ and CD8+ T cells were negatively isolated, and TEMRA cells underwent FACS enrichment. An amount of RNA that ranged from roughly 0.5 to 1 ug was reverse transcribed with random hexamers. The authors amplified TCR beta CDR3 across 54 Vbeta and 13 Jbeta using immunoSEQ multiplex PCR. TCRdb re-derived calls from the immunoSEQ multiplex PCR reads in MiXCR, one entry per CDR3 protein. Among about 290,000 distinct CDR3 sequences, about 89% were seen once, and the ten largest hold roughly 0.17%. Sequenced: CD8+ T cells from PBMCs. This TCR was recovered from a human donor with multiple sclerosis.

The CDR3 spells CAGGRTGQFF. The CDR3 DNA sequence: TGTGCCGGGGGCCGGACAGGGCAGTTCTTC. V gene TRBV15 combines with J gene TRBJ2-1; 7 positions match TRBD1. Germline V gene sequence: CDR1 LNHNV, CDR2 YYDKDF (reference sequence). The CDR3 is made up of 10 amino acids. With 11 bases clipped from V and 12 bases from J, the junction kept 7 bases outside the gene matches.